These 21 T cell receptor beta chains were all obtained from the same sample, sequenced in a study of response to subunit inactivated influenza vaccine. TCRdb analysed the RT-PCR reads with MiXCR anew, one entry per CDR3 protein. The data contain around 850,000 distinct CDR3 sequences, approximately 17% of them seen just once; the ten biggest clones take up around 9.9%. Specimen: PBMCs from blood, collected more than 4 days after vaccination. The receptor set was obtained from a man between 50 and 59 years old who received an inactivated influenza vaccine.

The chain couples TRBV20-1 to TRBJ1-2, with no clear D. Trimming shortened V by 3 bases and J by 0 bases, and 8 bases separated the two germline ends. Germline CDR1 DFQATT, CDR2 SNEGSKA (reference sequence). The CDR3 is 13 amino acids. The CDR3 protein is CSASVGTNYGYTF. CDR3 sequence (DNA): TGCAGTGCTAGTGTGGGCACTAACTATGGCTACACCTTC.

This clonotype was observed many times. The chain has TRBV29-1 and TRBJ2-5; no firm D call. Germline loops: CDR1 SQVTM, CDR2 ANQGSEA. The CDR3 extends over 11 amino acids. Between the trimmed V and J ends, which lost 3 bases and 4 bases, there was a span of 6 bases. DNA of the CDR3: TGCAGCGTTGAGGCCTTAGAGACCCAGTACTTC. Protein sequence: CSVEALETQYF.

In this sample, this clonotype turned up a few times. V and J are TRBV30 and TRBJ1-2; D gene unclear. V dropped 7 bases and J dropped 7 bases, with 13 bases sitting between them. The CDR3 spans 11 residues. Germline loops: CDR1 GTSNPN, CDR2 SVGIG (reference sequence). CDR3 nucleotides: TGTGCCTACCGACCGATAACTGGCTACACCTTC. Translating gives CAYRPITGYTF.

This clonotype was observed a handful of times. V is TRBV10-1 and J is TRBJ2-5; tentatively, D is TRBD1 (5 bases). V dropped 1 base and J dropped 6 bases, with 18 bases sitting between them. From germline, CDR1 is WNHNN and CDR2 SYGVQD (reference sequence). CDR3 length: 16 residues. The CDR3 here is CASSELARQGWKTQYF. CDR3 DNA sequence: TGCGCCAGCAGTGAGTTAGCTCGTCAGGGTTGGAAGACCCAGTACTTC.

This clonotype appeared a few times. The J gene is TRBJ2-3, the V gene TRBV12-3 or TRBV12-4; 7 nucleotides agree with TRBD1. V gave up 1 base and J gave up 4 bases; unmatched junction bases: 5. The CDR3 sequence is 15 residues long. Here the CDR3 DNA reads TGTGCCAGCAGTTTAGGACAGGGTGCTTCAGATACGCAGTATTTT. It is translated as CASSLGQGASDTQYF.

This clonotype has at least ten counts. This chain links TRBV7-2 with TRBJ2-3; D is undetermined. There are 12 residues in the CDR3. The V end lost 2 bases, the J end lost 4 bases, and 4 bases lay between the germline ends. Germline lookup yields CDR1 SGHTA and CDR2 FQGNSA. CDR3 sequence (DNA): TGTGCCAGCAGCTTAATCTCAGATACGCAGTATTTT. It yields the protein CASSLISDTQYF.

The chain links TRBV7-2 to TRBJ2-2, with 7 bases fitting TRBD1. The CDR3 spans 14 residues. V shed 5 bases, J shed 4 bases, and the junction held 4 bases outside the gene matches. CDR1 and CDR2 from the germline V gene are SGHTA and FQGNSA. This CDR3 is CASSPGTVTGELFF. CDR3 sequence (DNA): TGTGCCAGCAGCCCTGGGACAGTCACCGGGGAGCTGTTTTTT.

V and J are TRBV3-1 and TRBJ2-3; D remains ambiguous. V was shortened by 0 bases and J by 2 bases, with 6 bases between the two germline ends. The CDR3 covers 14 residues. Germline loops: CDR1 LGHDT, CDR2 YNNKEL (reference sequence). The DNA for the CDR3 is TGTGCCAGCAGCCAAGACAGCTACACAGATACGCAGTATTTT. Protein product: CASSQDSYTDTQYF.

The chain links TRBV10-3 to TRBJ2-7, with 10 bases that match TRBD1. V lost 11 bases and J lost 2; bases outside the gene matches: 9. The CDR3 length is 14 residues. Germline assignment: CDR1 ENHRY and CDR2 SYGVKD. The CDR3 DNA follows: TGTGCCTACAAGCCGGGACAGGGGACCTACGAGCAGTACTTC. It specifies CAYKPGQGTYEQYF.

The V gene is TRBV7-9, the J gene TRBJ1-4, with D uncertain. Germline V gene sequence: CDR1 SEHNR, CDR2 FQNEAQ (reference sequence). V was pared by 0 bases and J by 5 bases, with 10 bases between. The CDR3 spans 15 residues. The CDR3 is CASSLAVAENEKLFF. CDR3 in DNA: TGTGCCAGCAGCTTAGCAGTGGCAGAAAATGAAAAACTGTTTTTT.

This clonotype was recorded a few times. J is TRBJ1-2 and V is TRBV15; no definite D call. This CDR3 contains 13 residues. Germline CDR1 and CDR2: LNHNV and YYDKDF (reference sequence). V gave up 0 bases and J gave up 7 bases, with 9 bases separating them. The CDR3 DNA follows: TGTGCCACCAGCAGAGAAGAGTTGCGTGGCTACACCTTC. Protein product: CATSREELRGYTF.

In its sample, this clonotype was seen a few times. The chain joins TRBV5-5 to TRBJ2-5, with 8 bases that match TRBD1. CDR3 size: 16 residues. Per the germline V gene, CDR1 is SGHKS and CDR2 is YYEKEE (reference sequence). Trimming removed 1 base from V and 5 bases from J; junction bases left unmatched: 10. CDR3 DNA sequence: TGTGCCAGCAGCTTGTCTTTCCAGGGGGCTTATGAGACCCAGTACTTC. Its translation: CASSLSFQGAYETQYF.

The chain uses TRBV20-1 and TRBJ2-1; 10 positions match TRBD2. V lost 2 bases, J lost 5 bases, and 9 bases stayed unmatched. In germline, CDR1 is DFQATT, CDR2 SNEGSKA (reference sequence). The CDR3 extends over 16 amino acids. In DNA form, the CDR3 reads TGCAGTGCTAGAATCAGACTAGCGGGTAATAACAATGAGCAGTTCTTC. This codes for CSARIRLAGNNNEQFF.

This clonotype was recorded a few times. The chain links TRBV20-1 to TRBJ2-5, with TRBD2 as a possible D gene (5 bases). Germline V gene lookup returns CDR1 DFQATT and CDR2 SNEGSKA (reference sequence). The length of the CDR3 is 15 residues. Trimming took off 1 base at V and 5 bases at J, with 17 bases between the two ends. CDR3 in DNA: TGCAGTGCTAGAGGGCGTAAGGGAAGAGGGGAGACCCAGTACTTC. Its protein product is CSARGRKGRGETQYF.

This chain links TRBV2 with TRBJ2-4; 7 nucleotides match TRBD1. V lost 5 bases to trimming and J lost 2 bases; unmatched junction nucleotides: 9. There are 16 residues in the CDR3. Germline assignment: CDR1 SNHLY and CDR2 FYNNEI. The CDR3 DNA reads as TGTGCCAGCAGTTTTCAAAACAGGGGTACCAAAAACATTCAGTACTTC. This translates into CASSFQNRGTKNIQYF. Filled out from reference TRBV2 and TRBJ2-4, the complete variable domain reads EPEVTQTPSHQVTQMGQEVILRCVPISNHLYFYWYRQILGQKVEFLVSFYNNEISEKSEIFDDQFSVERPDGSNFTLKIRSTKLEDSAMYFCASSFQNRGTKNIQYFGAGTRLSVL.

The chain employs TRBV6-5 and TRBJ1-1; D remains ambiguous. The germline CDR1 and CDR2 sequences are MNHEY and SVGAGI. This CDR3 contains 13 residues. The V end was cut by 2 bases, the J end by 1 base, with 5 bases between. CDR3 amino acids: CASSYAGNTEAFF. The DNA for the CDR3 is TGTGCCAGCAGTTACGCAGGGAACACTGAAGCTTTCTTT.

This clonotype was detected a few times. This rearrangement joins TRBV11-2 to TRBJ2-5; D possibly corresponds to TRBD1 (5 bases). V was shortened by 1 base and J by 2 bases, with 8 bases between the two germline ends. CDR3 length: 14 amino acids. The germline V gene encodes CDR1 SGHAT and CDR2 FQNNGV. DNA of the CDR3: TGTGCCAGCAGCTTAGTTGACAGACAAGAGACCCAGTACTTC. Translated, it gives CASSLVDRQETQYF.

Many counts were recorded for this clonotype. V usage is TRBV29-1 and J usage is TRBJ1-1; TRBD1 agrees at 9 bases. Germline values: CDR1 SQVTM, CDR2 ANQGSEA. J lost 4 bases, V lost 2 bases, and 8 bases had no gene match. This CDR3 comprises 15 residues. The CDR3 sequence: CSVETGQGPTTEAFF. In DNA, the CDR3 is TGCAGCGTTGAAACGGGACAGGGACCTACCACTGAAGCTTTCTTT.

CDR3 sequence reads: CSAGTRNTGELFF. The CDR3 coding sequence is TGCAGCGCCGGGACTAGGAACACCGGGGAGCTGTTTTTT. V is TRBV29-1 and J is TRBJ2-2, with TRBD2 matching over 8 bases. V was clipped by 7 bases and J by 1 base; unmatched bases: 2. Germline V gives CDR1 SQVTM, CDR2 ANQGSEA. The CDR3 sequence is 13 residues long.

V gene TRBV11-2 combines with J gene TRBJ2-3; 8 nucleotides match TRBD1. The CDR3 is 16 residues long. Germline assignment: CDR1 SGHAT and CDR2 FQNNGV. With V trimmed by 10 bases and J by 0 bases, 12 bases remained unmatched. In DNA form, the CDR3 reads TGTGCCACCAAACTGAATGGACAGGGAAGCACAGATACGCAGTATTTT. Translating gives CATKLNGQGSTDTQYF.

This clonotype was detected a few times. The rearrangement links TRBV20-1 to TRBJ1-1; weak D call: TRBD1 (5 bases). The V end lost 4 bases, the J end lost 8 bases, and 17 bases lay between the germline ends. The CDR3 sequence is 13 residues long. CDR1 is DFQATT and CDR2 is SNEGSKA in the germline V gene (reference sequence). CDR3 amino acids: CSAMPRDPLEAFF. Written as DNA, the CDR3 is TGCAGTGCTATGCCGAGGGACCCCCTAGAAGCTTTCTTT.